The 24 T cell receptor beta chains below were found in one sample sequenced in a study of T cell responses to AZD1222 COVID-19 vaccine. Data came from immunoSEQ multiplex PCR; TCRdb stores just in-frame clones and leaves some out. This table has 100,000 to 150,000 clones, over 75% appearing once. The material sequenced was peripheral blood, taken on day 0 of AZD1222 vaccination. These TCRs come from an adult in good health.

This chain joins TRBV18 and TRBJ2-7; weak D call: TRBD1 (6 bases). There are 14 residues in the CDR3. The germline V gene has CDR1 KGHSH and CDR2 LQKENI. Trimming stripped 4 bases from V and 0 bases from J, with 10 bases between. The CDR3 loop is CASSQDRSSYEQYF. CDR3 nucleotides: TGTGCCAGCTCACAAGACAGGTCCTCCTACGAGCAGTACTTC.

Note on this clone: Other nucleotide sequences in the sample specify the same CDR3. This sequence joins TRBV28 and TRBJ1-1, with unresolved D. Germline-derived CDR1 and CDR2 are MDHEN and SYDVKM. The CDR3 is 14 amino acids. V lost 5 bases and J 0 bases, leaving 10 bases between the germline ends. CDR3 sequence: CASSRTELNTEAFF. The DNA of the CDR3 is TGTGCCAGCAGTCGGACGGAATTGAACACTGAAGCTTTCTTT. Full variable domain (outside the CDR3, taken from reference TRBV28 and TRBJ1-1): DVKVTQSSRYLVKRTGEKVFLECVQDMDHENMFWYRQDPGLGLRLIYFSYDVKMKEKGDIPEGYSVSREKKERFSLILESASTNQTSMYLCASSRTELNTEAFFGQGTRLTVV.

The rearrangement links TRBV18 to TRBJ2-7, with D tentatively TRBD1 (6 bases). The germline V and J ends were trimmed by 6 bases and 6 bases, with 9 bases remaining between them. CDR3 length equals 11 residues. Germline CDR1 is KGHSH and CDR2 is LQKENI. The CDR3 DNA follows: TGTGCCAGCTCTTGGGGGCCCGAGCAGTACTTC. This translates into CASSWGPEQYF.

The gene calls are TRBV28 and TRBJ2-1; perhaps TRBD2 as D (6 bases). V was trimmed by 6 bases and J by 6 bases, leaving 12 bases between them. The CDR3 runs 13 residues. Germline CDR1 MDHEN, CDR2 SYDVKM. The CDR3: CASRNTGGNEQFF. CDR3 nucleotides: TGTGCCAGCAGAAATACCGGGGGCAATGAGCAGTTCTTC.

The V gene is TRBV27, the J gene TRBJ1-4; D gene unclear. In germline, CDR1 is MNHEY, CDR2 SMNVEV (reference sequence). This CDR3 contains 13 residues. The CDR3 region is CVAKWRVDEKLFF. Here the CDR3 DNA reads TGTGTCGCCAAATGGAGGGTTGATGAAAAACTGTTTTTT.

V is TRBV19 and J is TRBJ1-5, with D unresolved. Germline V gene data show CDR1 as LNHDA and CDR2 as SQIVND (reference sequence). Trimming took off 10 bases at V and 4 bases at J, with 5 bases between the two ends. This CDR3 is built from 10 residues. The CDR3 protein is CATGNQPQHF. CDR3 bases: TGTGCCACCGGGAATCAGCCCCAGCATTTT.

The V and J genes are TRBV7-3 and TRBJ1-1; no clear D gene. Trimming shortened V by 4 bases and J by 1 base, and 7 bases separated the two germline ends. The CDR3 extends over 13 amino acids. CDR1 is SGHTA and CDR2 is FQGTGA in the germline V gene. The CDR3 region has the DNA TGTGCCAGCAGCTCCTCGCAGAACACTGAAGCTTTCTTT. Its protein is CASSSSQNTEAFF.

This rearrangement joins TRBV5-1 to TRBJ1-2; 11 bases line up with TRBD1. V was pared by 4 bases and J by 3 bases, with 11 bases of the junction left unmatched. The germline V gene encodes CDR1 SGHRS and CDR2 YFSETQ. The CDR3 runs 17 residues. The DNA for the CDR3 is TGCGCCAGCAGCGTAGGACAGGGGGCCATATCGGACTATGGCTACACCTTC. Its translation is CASSVGQGAISDYGYTF.

The chain couples TRBV4-1 to TRBJ2-4; either TRBD1 or TRBD2 may fit D (5 bases each). From germline, CDR1 is MGHRA and CDR2 YSYEKL. V gave up 1 base and J gave up 7 bases, with 14 bases separating them. This CDR3 is built from 15 residues. CDR3 sequence: CASSQAGTRRNIQYF. DNA of the CDR3: TGCGCCAGCAGCCAAGCGGGGACCCGTAGGAACATTCAGTACTTC.

The rearrangement joins TRBV27 to TRBJ1-1; D uncertain. This CDR3 region has 15 residues. Germline lookup yields CDR1 MNHEY and CDR2 SMNVEV (reference sequence). V was cut by 0 bases and J by 2 bases, with 10 bases left in between. The CDR3 DNA follows: TGTGCCAGCAGTTTATCTTTGCAGATCAACACTGAAGCTTTCTTT. Translating it yields CASSLSLQINTEAFF.

This chain joins TRBV6-5 and TRBJ1-2; TRBD1 matches at 8 bases. Per the germline V gene, CDR1 is MNHEY and CDR2 is SVGAGI. The CDR3 totals 14 residues. After removal of 5 bases from V and 5 bases from J, the junction contained 7 bases not matched to a gene. The CDR3 loop reads CASSPTGGRYGYTF. DNA of the CDR3: TGTGCCAGCAGTCCCACAGGGGGGCGATATGGCTACACCTTC.

This chain links TRBV2 with TRBJ1-3, with a weak D call TRBD1 (6 bases). The V gene lost 6 bases and the J gene lost 0 bases, with 12 bases spanning the gap. CDR1 and CDR2 (germline): SNHLY, FYNNEI. The CDR3 has 15 residues. The CDR3 sequence: CASSETGISGNTIYF. The DNA of the CDR3 is TGTGCCAGCAGCGAAACAGGGATCTCTGGAAACACCATATATTTT.

This sequence joins TRBV28 and TRBJ2-7; no definite D call. Germline CDR1 MDHEN, CDR2 SYDVKM. The CDR3 is made up of 12 amino acids. Trimming removed 7 bases at V and 0 bases at J, with 7 bases between. CDR3 in amino acids: CASNIRSYEQYF. In DNA, the CDR3 is TGTGCCAGCAACATACGCTCCTACGAGCAGTACTTC.

This chain connects TRBV24-1 to TRBJ2-7, with 8 positions matching TRBD2. J gave up 6 bases and V 7 bases, and 7 bases lay outside the gene matches. Germline V gene data show CDR1 as KGHDR and CDR2 as SFDVKD. The CDR3 has 13 amino acids. CDR3 bases: TGTGCCACCAGCCCGGGGGGGTTCGGCGAGCAGTACTTC. This translates into CATSPGGFGEQYF.

This rearrangement joins TRBV2 to TRBJ1-3, with D unclear. V was clipped by 8 bases and J by 0 bases, with 8 bases between them. This CDR3 spans 13 amino acids. CDR1 and CDR2 from the germline V gene are SNHLY and FYNNEI. The CDR3 bases are TGTGCCAGCTCAGCGAGCTCTGGAAACACCATATATTTT. As protein: CASSASSGNTIYF.

This chain connects TRBV28 to TRBJ1-6; D unresolved. V shed 6 bases and J shed 9 bases, with 15 bases lying between them. The CDR3 runs 14 residues. CDR1 MDHEN and CDR2 SYDVKM come from the germline V gene. The CDR3 loop is CASRTGWEGSPLHF. DNA of the CDR3: TGTGCCAGCAGGACTGGGTGGGAGGGTTCACCCCTCCACTTT.

Written as DNA, the CDR3 is TGCGCCAGCAGCCCCGGTGGGCGGGGGCTAGCGGGAGGGGTGGCCGGGGAGCTGTTTTTT. The encoded protein is CASSPGGRGLAGGVAGELFF. The chain combines TRBV4-1 with TRBJ2-2; 12 nucleotides align to TRBD2. Per the germline V gene, CDR1 is MGHRA and CDR2 is YSYEKL. The length of the CDR3 is 20 residues. After removal of 4 bases from V and 6 bases from J, the junction contained 18 bases not matched to a gene.

Only a few counts were recorded for this clone. This CDR3 is also generated by other DNA sequences in the sample. The chain has TRBV30 and TRBJ1-6, with D perhaps TRBD1 (5 bases). Trimming removed 1 base at V and 7 bases at J, with 8 bases between. Looked up from germline, CDR1 is GTSNPN and CDR2 is SVGIG (reference sequence). This CDR3 is built from 13 residues. Written as DNA, the CDR3 is TGTGCCTGGAGTGCAGGGCGCAATTCACCCCTCCACTTT. Translated, it gives CAWSAGRNSPLHF.

The J gene is TRBJ1-2, the V gene TRBV30; possibly TRBD1 for D (5 bases). Germline V gene lookup returns CDR1 GTSNPN and CDR2 SVGIG (reference sequence). V lost 4 bases and J 7 bases, leaving 22 bases between the germline ends. The CDR3 is 15 residues long. CDR3 region: CAWNPGSKGPSGYTF. The DNA for the CDR3 is TGTGCCTGGAACCCCGGATCTAAGGGGCCGTCTGGCTACACCTTC.

The chain couples TRBV7-9 to TRBJ1-5; 7 nucleotides align to TRBD1. The V gene end was trimmed by 1 base and the J gene end by 4 bases; junction bases not matched to a gene: 4. Germline lookup yields CDR1 SEHNR and CDR2 FQNEAQ (reference sequence). The CDR3 sequence is 15 residues long. CDR3 nucleotides: TGTGCCAGCAGCTTAGAGGGGGCGAGTAATCAGCCCCAGCATTTT. This gives the protein CASSLEGASNQPQHF. The complete variable domain, with remaining parts taken from reference TRBV7-9 and TRBJ1-5, reads DTGVSQNPRHKITKRGQNVTFRCDPISEHNRLYWYRQTLGQGPEFLTYFQNEAQLEKSRLLSDRFSAERPKGSFSTLEIQRTEQGDSAMYLCASSLEGASNQPQHFGDGTRLSIL.

The chain recombines TRBV6-2 or TRBV6-3 with TRBJ1-5; a possible D gene is TRBD1 (5 bases). Germline CDR1 MNHEY, CDR2 SVGEGT. This CDR3 spans 16 amino acids. V lost 5 bases and J 2 bases, leaving 16 bases between the germline ends. As DNA, the CDR3 is TGTGCCAGCAGTACCGAATTGGGGGGAGGCAATCAGCCCCAGCATTTT. Its protein is CASSTELGGGNQPQHF.

The J gene is TRBJ2-5, the V gene TRBV7-2; 10 nucleotides agree with TRBD1. Trimming removed 4 bases from V and 7 bases from J; junction bases left unmatched: 9. Germline CDR1 reads SGHTA; CDR2 reads FQGNSA. CDR3 length: 15 residues. For the CDR3, the DNA is TGTGCCAGCAGCTACCTAGGACAGGGGGAAGGGACCCAGTACTTC. It translates to CASSYLGQGEGTQYF.

The V gene is TRBV6-6, the J gene TRBJ2-1, with D perhaps TRBD2 (5 bases). Trimming left V 3 bases short and J 6 bases short, with 9 bases between. Germline V gene data show CDR1 as MNHNY and CDR2 as SVGAGI (reference sequence). This CDR3 contains 13 residues. CDR3 residues: CASSYYAGNEQFF. The CDR3 region has the DNA TGTGCCAGCAGTTATTATGCGGGCAATGAGCAGTTCTTC.

The table lists this clone with a count of one. This chain links TRBV5-5 with TRBJ2-3, with 16 bases lining up with TRBD2. The CDR3 covers 16 residues. V was clipped by 5 bases and J by 4 bases; unmatched bases: 4. Germline CDR1 is SGHKS and CDR2 is YYEKEE (reference sequence). This CDR3 reads CASSLGTSGGADTQYF. CDR3 DNA: TGTGCCAGCAGTTTAGGGACTAGCGGGGGGGCAGATACGCAGTATTTT.